This paragraph reports one T cell receptor (beta chain). The sample originates from a study of blood T cell repertoires in COVID-19. Across the study: The United States, Italy and Spain were the sources of the acute and convalescent COVID-19 samples. T cells, B-cell-depleted T cells, or PBMCs provided the cDNA or gDNA that served as material.

Original processing methods: Quantification of nucleated cells was approximated via reference gene primer amplification. Generated by immunoSEQ multiplex PCR, the TCRdb table keeps only in-frame clones and is missing some. V and J calls plus clone size are reproduced from that table; the DNA served to infer D and trimming. The sample lists some 250,000 clones; 82% were seen once. CDR3 length: 15 amino acids. V dropped 3 bases and J dropped 1 base, with 13 bases sitting between them. Germline V gives CDR1 MNHEY, CDR2 SMNVEV (reference sequence). The chain couples TRBV27 to TRBJ2-7; D is perhaps TRBD1 (6 bases). The specimen sequenced was peripheral blood. This TCR was recovered from a woman between 18 and 29 years old with acute or convalescent COVID-19. This CDR3 reads CASSFSARGSYEQYF. The DNA for the CDR3 is TGTGCCAGCAGTTTTTCTGCCAGGGGATCCTACGAGCAGTACTTC.